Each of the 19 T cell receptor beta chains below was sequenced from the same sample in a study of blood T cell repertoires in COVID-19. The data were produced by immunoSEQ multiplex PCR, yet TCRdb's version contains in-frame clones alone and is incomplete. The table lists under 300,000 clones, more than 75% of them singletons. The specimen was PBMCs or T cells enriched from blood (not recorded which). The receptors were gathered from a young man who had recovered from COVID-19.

The DNA of the CDR3 is TGTGCCAGCAGCTCTCAAGCCGATTCACCCCTCCACTTT. It translates to CASSSQADSPLHF. The chain carries TRBV7-9 and TRBJ1-6; D is unresolved. The CDR3 is 13 residues long. V was clipped by 4 bases and J by 8 bases, with 9 bases between them. Per germline, CDR1 SEHNR and CDR2 FQNEAQ (reference sequence).

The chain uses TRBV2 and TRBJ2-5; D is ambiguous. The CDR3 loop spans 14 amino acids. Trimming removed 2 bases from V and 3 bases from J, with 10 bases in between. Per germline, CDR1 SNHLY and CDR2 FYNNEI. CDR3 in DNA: TGTGCCAGCAGTGAACTTTACAGAAAAGAGACCCAGTACTTC. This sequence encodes CASSELYRKETQYF. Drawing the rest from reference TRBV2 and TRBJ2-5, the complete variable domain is EPEVTQTPSHQVTQMGQEVILRCVPISNHLYFYWYRQILGQKVEFLVSFYNNEISEKSEIFDDQFSVERPDGSNFTLKIRSTKLEDSAMYFCASSELYRKETQYFGPGTRLLVL.

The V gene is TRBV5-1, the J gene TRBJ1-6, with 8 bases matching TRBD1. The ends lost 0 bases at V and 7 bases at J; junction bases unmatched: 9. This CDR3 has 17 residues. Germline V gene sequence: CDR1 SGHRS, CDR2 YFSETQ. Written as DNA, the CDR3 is TGCGCCAGCAGCTTGGCTCCAGGGGGCACGGGGAATTCACCCCTCCACTTT. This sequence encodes CASSLAPGGTGNSPLHF.

The CDR3 nucleotides are TGTGCCAGCAGTGCCGGGACAGGGTTGATGACTGAAGCTTTCTTT. It specifies CASSAGTGLMTEAFF. The gene calls are TRBV5-4 and TRBJ1-1; 9 bases match TRBD1. Trimming took 5 bases from V and 5 from J; bases not matched to a gene: 10. Germline-derived CDR1 and CDR2 are SGHNT and YYREEE (reference sequence). The CDR3 contains 15 residues.

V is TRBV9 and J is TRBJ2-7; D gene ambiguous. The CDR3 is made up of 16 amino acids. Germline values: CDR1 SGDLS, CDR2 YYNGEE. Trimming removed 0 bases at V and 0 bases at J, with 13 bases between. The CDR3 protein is CASSVEPTRFSYEQYF. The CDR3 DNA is TGTGCCAGCAGCGTAGAACCGACTCGCTTCTCCTACGAGCAGTACTTC.

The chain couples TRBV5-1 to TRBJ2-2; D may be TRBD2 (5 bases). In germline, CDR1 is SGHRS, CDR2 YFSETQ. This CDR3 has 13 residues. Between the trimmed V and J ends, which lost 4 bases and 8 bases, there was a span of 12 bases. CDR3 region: CASSGESLGELFF. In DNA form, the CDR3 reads TGCGCCAGCAGCGGGGAGAGTTTGGGGGAGCTGTTTTTT.

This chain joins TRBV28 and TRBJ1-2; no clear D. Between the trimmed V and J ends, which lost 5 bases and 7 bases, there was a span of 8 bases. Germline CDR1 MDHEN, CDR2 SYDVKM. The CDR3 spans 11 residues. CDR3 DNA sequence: TGTGCCAGCAGTGCCCCGGTTGGCTACACCTTC. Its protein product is CASSAPVGYTF.

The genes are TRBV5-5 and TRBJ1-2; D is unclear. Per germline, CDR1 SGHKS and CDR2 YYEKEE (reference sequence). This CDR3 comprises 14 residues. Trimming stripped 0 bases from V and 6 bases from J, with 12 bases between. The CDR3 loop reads CASSLAYVTNGYTF. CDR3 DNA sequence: TGTGCCAGCAGCTTGGCCTACGTGACTAATGGCTACACCTTC.

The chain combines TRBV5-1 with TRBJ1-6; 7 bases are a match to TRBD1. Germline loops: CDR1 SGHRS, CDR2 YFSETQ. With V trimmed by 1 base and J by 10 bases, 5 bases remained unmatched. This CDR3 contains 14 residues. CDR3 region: CASSLTGDGSPLHF. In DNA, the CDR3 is TGCGCCAGCAGCTTGACAGGGGATGGATCACCCCTCCACTTT.

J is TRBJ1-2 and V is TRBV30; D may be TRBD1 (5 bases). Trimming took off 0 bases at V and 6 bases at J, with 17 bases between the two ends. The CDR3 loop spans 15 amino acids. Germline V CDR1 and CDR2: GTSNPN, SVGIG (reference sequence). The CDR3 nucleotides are TGTGCCTGGAGTGTACTAGGAGCCCCGGGGGATGGCTACACCTTC. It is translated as CAWSVLGAPGDGYTF.

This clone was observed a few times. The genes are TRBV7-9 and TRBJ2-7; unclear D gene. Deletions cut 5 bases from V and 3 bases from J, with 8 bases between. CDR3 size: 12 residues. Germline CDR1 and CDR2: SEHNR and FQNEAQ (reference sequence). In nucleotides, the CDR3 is TGTGCCAGCAGCGAGAGAATCTACGAGCAGTACTTC. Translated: CASSERIYEQYF.

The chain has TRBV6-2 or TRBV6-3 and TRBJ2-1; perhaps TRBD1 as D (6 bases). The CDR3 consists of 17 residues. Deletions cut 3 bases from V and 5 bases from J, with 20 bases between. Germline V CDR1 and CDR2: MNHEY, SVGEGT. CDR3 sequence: CASSYRITGTIHNEQFF. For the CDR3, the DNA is TGTGCCAGCAGTTATCGGATAACAGGGACGATCCACAATGAGCAGTTCTTC.

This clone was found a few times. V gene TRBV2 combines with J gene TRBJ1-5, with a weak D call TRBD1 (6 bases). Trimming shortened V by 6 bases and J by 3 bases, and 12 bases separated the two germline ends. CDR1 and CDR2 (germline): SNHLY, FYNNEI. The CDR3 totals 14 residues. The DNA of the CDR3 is TGTGCCAGCAGCCCACAGGGCGCCAATCAGCCCCAGCATTTT. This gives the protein CASSPQGANQPQHF.

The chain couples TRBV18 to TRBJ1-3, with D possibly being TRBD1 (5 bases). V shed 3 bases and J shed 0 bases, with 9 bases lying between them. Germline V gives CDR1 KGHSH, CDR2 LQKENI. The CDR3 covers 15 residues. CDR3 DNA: TGTGCCAGCTCACCCGACAGAAGCTCTGGAAACACCATATATTTT. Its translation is CASSPDRSSGNTIYF.

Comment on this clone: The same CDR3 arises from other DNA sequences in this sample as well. The CDR3 here is CASSIGGAGNTIYF. The CDR3 DNA is TGTGCCAGTAGTATAGGGGGAGCTGGAAACACCATATATTTT. The chain joins TRBV19 to TRBJ1-3; D not resolved. Per the germline V gene, CDR1 is LNHDA and CDR2 is SQIVND (reference sequence). Deletions cut 1 base from V and 2 bases from J, with 6 bases between. The CDR3 extends over 14 amino acids.

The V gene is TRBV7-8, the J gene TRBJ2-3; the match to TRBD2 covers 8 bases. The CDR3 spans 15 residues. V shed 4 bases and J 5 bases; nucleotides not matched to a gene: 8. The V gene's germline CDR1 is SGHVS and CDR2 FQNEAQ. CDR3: CASSWTSLGQDTQYF. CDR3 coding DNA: TGTGCCAGCAGCTGGACTAGCTTGGGTCAAGATACGCAGTATTTT. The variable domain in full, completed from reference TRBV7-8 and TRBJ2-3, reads GAGVSQSPRYKVAKRGQDVALRCDPISGHVSLFWYQQALGQGPEFLTYFQNEAQLDKSGLPSDRFFAERPEGSVSTLKIQRTQQEDSAVYLCASSWTSLGQDTQYFGPGTRLTVL.

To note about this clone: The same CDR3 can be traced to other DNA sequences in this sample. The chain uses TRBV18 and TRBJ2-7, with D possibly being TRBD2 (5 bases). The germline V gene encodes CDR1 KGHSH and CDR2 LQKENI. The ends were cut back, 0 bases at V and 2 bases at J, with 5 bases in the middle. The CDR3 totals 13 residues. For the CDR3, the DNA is TGTGCCAGCTCACCACCGGGAGCCTACGAGCAGTACTTC. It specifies CASSPPGAYEQYF.

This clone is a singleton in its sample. This CDR3 is CASSIEPGSYNEQFF. The CDR3 DNA reads as TGTGCCAGTAGTATAGAGCCGGGGTCCTACAATGAGCAGTTCTTC. This rearrangement joins TRBV19 to TRBJ2-1, with TRBD2 as a possible D gene (5 bases). The germline gives CDR1 LNHDA, CDR2 SQIVND (reference sequence). The germline V and J ends were trimmed by 0 bases and 1 base, with 7 bases remaining between them. The CDR3 consists of 15 residues.

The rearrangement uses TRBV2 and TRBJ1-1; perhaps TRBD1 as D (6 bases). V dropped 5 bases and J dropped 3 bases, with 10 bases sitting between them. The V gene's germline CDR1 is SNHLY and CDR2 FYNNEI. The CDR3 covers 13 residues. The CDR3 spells CASSHREHTEAFF. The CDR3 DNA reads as TGTGCCAGCAGTCACAGGGAACACACTGAAGCTTTCTTT.